Each of the 22 T cell receptor beta chains below was sequenced from the same sample in a study of CD8 T cells in ankylosing spondylitis. Study conclusions and caveats: Seemingly characteristic of ankylosing spondylitis blood was a TCR beta motif consisting of roughly 8 highly homologous variants.

Which antigens these TCRs recognize remains unknown. TCRdb recomputed calls from the 5' RACE reads with MiXCR, one row per CDR3 protein. The data show under 950,000 distinct CDR3 sequences, under 20% seen once. Sample: blood, either unsorted or a sorted T cell fraction (not recorded which). These receptors were obtained from a male donor with ankylosing spondylitis.

The chain links TRBV29-1 to TRBJ1-6; 9 nucleotides align to TRBD1. The V and J ends lost 6 bases and 5 bases, in that order; junction bases with no gene match: 5. The CDR3 consists of 14 residues. Germline-derived CDR1 and CDR2 are SQVTM and ANQGSEA. CDR3: CSVQGAGDNSPLHF. The CDR3 DNA reads TGCAGCGTACAGGGGGCGGGAGATAATTCACCCCTCCACTTT.

This clonotype was counted a few times. The chain couples TRBV12-3 or TRBV12-4 to TRBJ1-4; perhaps TRBD1 as D (6 bases). The CDR3 totals 13 residues. V shed 5 bases and J shed 8 bases, with 12 bases lying between them. CDR3 DNA: TGTGCCAGCAGTATCCGGGGGCAGGAAAAACTGTTTTTT. Translated: CASSIRGQEKLFF.

This chain connects TRBV5-1 to TRBJ2-3; 7 positions agree with TRBD2. J gave up 5 bases and V 0 bases, and 3 bases lay outside the gene matches. This CDR3 has 14 residues. The germline V gene has CDR1 SGHRS and CDR2 YFSETQ. This CDR3 is CASSLGSGGDTQYF. The CDR3 DNA reads as TGCGCCAGCAGCTTGGGTTCGGGAGGAGATACGCAGTATTTT.

The chain is built from TRBV20-1 and TRBJ2-5, with 8 bases that match TRBD2. J was trimmed by 5 bases and V by 3 bases; bases with no gene match: 5. The CDR3 consists of 13 residues. CDR1 is DFQATT, CDR2 SNEGSKA, per germline (reference sequence). CDR3 amino acids: CSASDAGGETQYF. In DNA, the CDR3 is TGCAGTGCTAGCGACGCGGGGGGTGAGACCCAGTACTTC.

This clonotype was counted a few times. V gene TRBV7-2 combines with J gene TRBJ2-7, with a possible D match to TRBD1 (5 bases). Trimming stripped 3 bases from V and 3 bases from J, with 12 bases between. CDR1 SGHTA and CDR2 FQGNSA come from the germline V gene. The CDR3 runs 14 residues. The CDR3 nucleotides read TGTGCCAGCAGCTTGTGGGCAGGGATCTACGAGCAGTACTTC. Protein product: CASSLWAGIYEQYF.

The chain uses TRBV4-1 and TRBJ2-1; 8 bases align to TRBD1. V was clipped by 0 bases and J by 15 bases; unmatched bases: 7. The CDR3 covers 13 residues. Germline CDR1 is MGHRA and CDR2 is YSYEKL. This CDR3 reads CASSQDPGQARFF. As DNA, the CDR3 is TGCGCCAGCAGCCAAGATCCGGGACAGGCGCGGTTCTTC.

This rearrangement joins TRBV11-1 to TRBJ2-3; 10 nucleotides line up with TRBD2. This CDR3 spans 19 amino acids. Germline-derived CDR1 and CDR2 are SGHAT and FQDESV (reference sequence). J gave up 1 base and V 4 bases, and 14 bases lay outside the gene matches. CDR3 sequence reads: CASSSLYYSGGGGTDTQYF. Written as DNA, the CDR3 is TGTGCCAGCAGCTCCCTCTACTACAGCGGGGGGGGTGGCACAGATACGCAGTATTTT. Filled out from reference TRBV11-1 and TRBJ2-3, the complete variable domain reads EAEVAQSPRYKITEKSQAVAFWCDPISGHATLYWYRQILGQGPELLVQFQDESVVDDSQLPKDRFSAERLKGVDSTLKIQPAELGDSAMYLCASSSLYYSGGGGTDTQYFGPGTRLTVL.

This chain uses TRBV2 with TRBJ2-1; 8 bases line up with TRBD1. After removal of 7 bases from V and 0 bases from J, the junction contained 5 bases not matched to a gene. This CDR3 is built from 15 residues. Germline V lookup: CDR1 SNHLY, CDR2 FYNNEI. The CDR3 loop is CASTLQGGSYNEQFF. CDR3 nucleotide sequence: TGTGCCAGCACCTTACAGGGGGGCTCCTACAATGAGCAGTTCTTC. Looking up the rest from reference TRBV2 and TRBJ2-1 gives the full variable domain: EPEVTQTPSHQVTQMGQEVILRCVPISNHLYFYWYRQILGQKVEFLVSFYNNEISEKSEIFDDQFSVERPDGSNFTLKIRSTKLEDSAMYFCASTLQGGSYNEQFFGPGTRLTVL.

The V gene is TRBV5-5, the J gene TRBJ1-5; a weak D match, TRBD1 (6 bases). CDR1 and CDR2 from the germline V gene are SGHKS and YYEKEE (reference sequence). This CDR3 is 15 amino acids long. V lost 4 bases and J 1 base, leaving 12 bases between the germline ends. The CDR3 loop reads CASSRTGLSNQPQHF. The DNA of the CDR3 is TGTGCCAGCAGCCGCACAGGGTTGAGCAATCAGCCCCAGCATTTT.

This clonotype has ten or more counts. This chain links TRBV29-1 with TRBJ1-1, with 9 nucleotides matching TRBD1. The V segment lost 6 bases and the J segment 6 bases; nucleotides outside the gene matches: 8. The CDR3 length is 13 residues. Germline V CDR1 and CDR2: SQVTM, ANQGSEA. The CDR3 bases are TGCAGCGTCCAGGGACAGGGTCTATCTGAAGCTTTCTTT. Encoded protein: CSVQGQGLSEAFF.

The V call is TRBV4-3, the J call TRBJ2-7; D is possibly TRBD1 (6 bases). Trimming removed 1 base from V and 2 bases from J, with 15 bases in between. In germline, CDR1 is LGHNA, CDR2 YSLEER. The CDR3 has 16 amino acids. CDR3 amino acids: CASSQVSGDTPYEQYF. The CDR3 nucleotides are TGCGCCAGCAGCCAAGTATCCGGGGACACCCCCTACGAGCAGTACTTC.

This chain joins TRBV12-3 or TRBV12-4 and TRBJ2-1, with 10 bases lining up with TRBD2. CDR3 length: 15 amino acids. V dropped 6 bases and J dropped 5; count of bases not matched to a gene: 7. The CDR3: CASRWTSGYNNEQFF. CDR3 in DNA: TGTGCCAGCAGGTGGACTAGCGGATATAACAATGAGCAGTTCTTC.

The rearrangement joins TRBV20-1 to TRBJ2-1, with a weak D call TRBD2 (5 bases). Deletions cut 0 bases from V and 5 bases from J, with 14 bases between. Germline V CDR1 and CDR2: DFQATT, SNEGSKA (reference sequence). The CDR3 is 15 amino acids. The CDR3 region is CSARDRSSQHNEQFF. The CDR3 DNA reads TGCAGTGCTAGAGATAGATCTAGCCAACACAATGAGCAGTTCTTC.

The gene calls are TRBV6-5 and TRBJ1-2; 8 positions agree with TRBD1. The germline V gene has CDR1 MNHEY and CDR2 SVGAGI. Trimming cost V 1 base and J 8 bases; bases outside gene matches: 15. The length of the CDR3 is 17 residues. CDR3 in amino acids: CASSYWAPDRETKGYTF. DNA for the CDR3: TGTGCCAGCAGTTACTGGGCCCCGGACAGGGAGACGAAAGGCTACACCTTC.

The genes are TRBV24-1 and TRBJ1-5; 10 bases map to TRBD1. Germline CDR1 is KGHDR and CDR2 is SFDVKD. V gave up 5 bases and J gave up 7 bases; unmatched junction bases: 4. The CDR3 covers 14 residues. CDR3 in DNA: TGTGCCACCAGTGGGGACAGGGGCGGCCAGCCCCAGCATTTT. Its protein product is CATSGDRGGQPQHF.

This clonotype was recorded a few times. The chain carries TRBV29-1 and TRBJ1-1, with D perhaps TRBD1 (6 bases). Per the germline V gene, CDR1 is SQVTM and CDR2 is ANQGSEA. The length of the CDR3 is 12 residues. Trimming cost V 5 bases and J 1 base, with 8 bases left between them. Written as DNA, the CDR3 is TGCAGCGTTACAGGGTCGAACACTGAAGCTTTCTTT. It yields the protein CSVTGSNTEAFF.

Here the CDR3 reads CASSLLREFGTDTQYF. The CDR3 coding sequence is TGTGCCAGCAGTTTACTACGGGAGTTCGGCACAGATACGCAGTATTTT. V and J are TRBV28 and TRBJ2-3; D is possibly TRBD2 (6 bases). Trimming stripped 2 bases from V and 1 base from J, with 13 bases between. CDR3 size: 16 residues. Germline CDR1 reads MDHEN; CDR2 reads SYDVKM.

This clonotype was counted between two and nine times. The chain uses TRBV2 and TRBJ1-1; maybe TRBD1 (5 bases). This CDR3 is 13 amino acids long. V gave up 7 bases and J gave up 7 bases, with 16 bases separating them. In germline, CDR1 is SNHLY, CDR2 FYNNEI. DNA of the CDR3: TGTGCCAGCATACGCTTAACAGGACATGAAGCTTTCTTT. It encodes CASIRLTGHEAFF.

This chain uses TRBV2 with TRBJ2-7, with D unclear. CDR3 size: 12 residues. In germline, CDR1 is SNHLY, CDR2 FYNNEI. The germline V and J ends were trimmed by 6 bases and 5 bases, with 11 bases remaining between them. The CDR3 reads CASRAPPDEQYF. The CDR3 DNA reads TGTGCCAGCAGGGCCCCGCCTGACGAGCAGTACTTC.

This chain uses TRBV12-3 or TRBV12-4 with TRBJ1-1; 7 bases are shared with TRBD1. This CDR3 contains 15 residues. V lost 6 bases and J lost 0; bases outside the gene matches: 7. This CDR3 reads CASRTRTGMNTEAFF. The DNA for the CDR3 is TGTGCCAGCAGGACTCGGACAGGCATGAACACTGAAGCTTTCTTT.

This clonotype was observed a handful of times. This chain links TRBV13 with TRBJ2-4, with D maybe TRBD2 (6 bases). V was shortened by 0 bases and J by 1 base, with 10 bases between the two germline ends. The CDR3 totals 16 residues. The germline V gene encodes CDR1 PRHDT and CDR2 FYEKMQ (reference sequence). The CDR3 loop is CASSLGVREAKNIQYF. CDR3 bases: TGTGCCAGCAGCTTAGGGGTCCGGGAGGCCAAAAACATTCAGTACTTC.

V usage is TRBV24-1 and J usage is TRBJ2-1, with 9 bases that match TRBD2. J lost 7 bases, V lost 1 base, and 4 bases had no gene match. CDR3 size: 15 residues. CDR1 and CDR2 (germline): KGHDR, SFDVKD. CDR3 DNA sequence: TGTGCCACCAGTGATTTTACGCGGGGGGGAAATGAGCAGTTCTTC. Encoded protein: CATSDFTRGGNEQFF.